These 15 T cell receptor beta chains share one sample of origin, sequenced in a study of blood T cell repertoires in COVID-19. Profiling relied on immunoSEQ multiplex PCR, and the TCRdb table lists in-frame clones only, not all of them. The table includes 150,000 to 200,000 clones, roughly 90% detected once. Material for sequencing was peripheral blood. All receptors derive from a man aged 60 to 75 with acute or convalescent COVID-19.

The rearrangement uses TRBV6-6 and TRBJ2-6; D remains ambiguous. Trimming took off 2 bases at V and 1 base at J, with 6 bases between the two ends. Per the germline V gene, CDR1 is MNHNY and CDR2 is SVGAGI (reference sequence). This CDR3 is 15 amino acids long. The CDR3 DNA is TGTGCCAGCAGTTACGGGCCTTCTGGGGCCAACGTCCTGACTTTC. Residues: CASSYGPSGANVLTF.

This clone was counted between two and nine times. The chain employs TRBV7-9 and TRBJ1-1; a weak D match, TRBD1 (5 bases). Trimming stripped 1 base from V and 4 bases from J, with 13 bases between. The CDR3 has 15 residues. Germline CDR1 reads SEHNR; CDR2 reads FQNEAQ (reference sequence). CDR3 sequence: CASSLGQTIGTEAFF. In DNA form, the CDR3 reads TGTGCCAGCAGCTTAGGACAGACGATCGGCACTGAAGCTTTCTTT.

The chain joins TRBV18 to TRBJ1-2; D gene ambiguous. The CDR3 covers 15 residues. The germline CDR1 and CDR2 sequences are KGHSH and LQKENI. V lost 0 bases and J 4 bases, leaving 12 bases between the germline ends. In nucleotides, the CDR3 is TGTGCCAGCTCACCACCGGACTCCATTACCTATGGCTACACCTTC. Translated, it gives CASSPPDSITYGYTF.

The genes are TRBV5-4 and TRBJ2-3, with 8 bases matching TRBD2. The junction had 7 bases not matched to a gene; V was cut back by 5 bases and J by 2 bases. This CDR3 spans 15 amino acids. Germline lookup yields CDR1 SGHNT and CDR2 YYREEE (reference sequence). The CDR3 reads CASRPRGGITDTQYF. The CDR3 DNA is TGTGCCAGCAGACCACGGGGGGGAATCACAGATACGCAGTATTTT.

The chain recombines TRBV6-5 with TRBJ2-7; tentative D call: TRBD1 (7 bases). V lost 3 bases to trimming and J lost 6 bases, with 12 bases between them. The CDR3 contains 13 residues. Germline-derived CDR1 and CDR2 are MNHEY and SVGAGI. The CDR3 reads CASSYGQEGEQYF. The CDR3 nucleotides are TGTGCCAGCAGTTATGGACAGGAGGGCGAGCAGTACTTC.

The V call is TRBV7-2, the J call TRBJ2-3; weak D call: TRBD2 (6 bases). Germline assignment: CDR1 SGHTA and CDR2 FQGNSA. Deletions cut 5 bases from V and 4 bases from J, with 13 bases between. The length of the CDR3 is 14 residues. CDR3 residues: CASSAGWTSDTQYF. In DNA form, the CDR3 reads TGTGCCAGCAGCGCGGGGTGGACTTCAGATACGCAGTATTTT. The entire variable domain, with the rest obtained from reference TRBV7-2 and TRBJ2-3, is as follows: GAGVSQSPSNKVTEKGKDVELRCDPISGHTALYWYRQSLGQGLEFLIYFQGNSAPDKSGLPSDRFSAERTGGSVSTLTIQRTQQEDSAVYLCASSAGWTSDTQYFGPGTRLTVL.

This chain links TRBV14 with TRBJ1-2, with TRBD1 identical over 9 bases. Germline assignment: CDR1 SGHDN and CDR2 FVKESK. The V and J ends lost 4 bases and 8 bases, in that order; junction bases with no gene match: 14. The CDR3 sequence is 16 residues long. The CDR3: CASSPRDRATVEGYTF. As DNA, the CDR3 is TGTGCCAGCAGCCCACGGGACAGGGCGACGGTGGAAGGCTACACCTTC.

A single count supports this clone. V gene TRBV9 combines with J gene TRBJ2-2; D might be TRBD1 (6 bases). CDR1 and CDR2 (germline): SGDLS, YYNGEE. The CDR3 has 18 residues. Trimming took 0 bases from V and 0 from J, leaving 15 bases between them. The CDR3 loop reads CASSVGPLYRANTGELFF. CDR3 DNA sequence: TGTGCCAGCAGCGTAGGCCCTCTCTACAGGGCGAACACCGGGGAGCTGTTTTTT.

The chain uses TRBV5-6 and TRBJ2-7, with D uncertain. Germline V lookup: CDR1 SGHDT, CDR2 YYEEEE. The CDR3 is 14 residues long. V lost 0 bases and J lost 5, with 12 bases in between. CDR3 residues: CASSLVYSIHEQYF. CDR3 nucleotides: TGTGCCAGCAGCTTGGTTTACAGCATACACGAGCAGTACTTC. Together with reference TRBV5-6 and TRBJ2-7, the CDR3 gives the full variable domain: DAGVTQSPTHLIKTRGQQVTLRCSPKSGHDTVSWYQQALGQGPQFIFQYYEEEERQRGNFPDRFSGHQFPNYSSELNVNALLLGDSALYLCASSLVYSIHEQYFGPGTRLTVT.

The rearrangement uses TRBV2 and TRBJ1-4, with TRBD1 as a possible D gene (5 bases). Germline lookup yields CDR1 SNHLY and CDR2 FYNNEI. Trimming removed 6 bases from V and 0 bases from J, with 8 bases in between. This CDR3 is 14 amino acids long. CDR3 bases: TGTGCCAGCAGGGGCAGGGCAACTAATGAAAAACTGTTTTTT. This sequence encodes CASRGRATNEKLFF.

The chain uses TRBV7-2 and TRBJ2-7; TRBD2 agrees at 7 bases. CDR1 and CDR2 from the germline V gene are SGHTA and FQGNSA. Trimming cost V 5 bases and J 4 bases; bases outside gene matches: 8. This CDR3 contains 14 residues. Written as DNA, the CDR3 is TGTGCCAGCAGCCCCCGGGCGGGGGAGTACGAGCAGTACTTC. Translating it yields CASSPRAGEYEQYF.

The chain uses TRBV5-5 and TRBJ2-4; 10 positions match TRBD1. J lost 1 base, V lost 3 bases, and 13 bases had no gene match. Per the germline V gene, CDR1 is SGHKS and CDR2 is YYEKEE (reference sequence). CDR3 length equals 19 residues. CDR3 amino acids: CASSSSPGTGEAAKNIQYF. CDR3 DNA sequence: TGTGCCAGCAGCTCTAGTCCCGGGACAGGGGAAGCTGCCAAAAACATTCAGTACTTC.

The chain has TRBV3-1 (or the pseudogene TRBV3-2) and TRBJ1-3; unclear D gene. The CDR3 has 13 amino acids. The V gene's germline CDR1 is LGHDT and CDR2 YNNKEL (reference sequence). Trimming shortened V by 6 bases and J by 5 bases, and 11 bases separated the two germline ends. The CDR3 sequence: CASRAGVRNTIYF. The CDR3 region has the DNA TGTGCCAGCAGGGCCGGGGTCCGAAACACCATATATTTT.

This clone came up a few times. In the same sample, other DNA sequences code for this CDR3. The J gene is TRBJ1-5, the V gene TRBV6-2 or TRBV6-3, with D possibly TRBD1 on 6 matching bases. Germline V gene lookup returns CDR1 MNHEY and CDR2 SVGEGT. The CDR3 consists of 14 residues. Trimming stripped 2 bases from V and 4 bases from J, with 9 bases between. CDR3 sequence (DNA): TGTGCCAGCAGTTACACTAGGGGGAATCAGCCCCAGCATTTT. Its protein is CASSYTRGNQPQHF.

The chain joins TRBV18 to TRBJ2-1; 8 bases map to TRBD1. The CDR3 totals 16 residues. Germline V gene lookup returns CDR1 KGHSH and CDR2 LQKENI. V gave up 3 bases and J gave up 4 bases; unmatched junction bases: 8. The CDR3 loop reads CASSPVTGGRYNEQFF. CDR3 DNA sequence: TGTGCCAGCTCACCTGTTACAGGGGGTCGTTACAATGAGCAGTTCTTC.